The present entry profiles one T cell receptor beta chain with its context. Its antigen is unknown. The CDR3 runs 17 residues. The V gene's germline CDR1 is MNHEY and CDR2 SMNVEV (reference sequence). Trimming cost V 6 bases and J 3 bases; bases outside gene matches: 13. The sample originates from a study of human T cells and chemical hapten exposure. On the study more broadly: Scalp application of diphenylcyclopropenone was performed weekly in patients across the entire roughly 23-week study.

Study observations and caveats: Donors' alopecia may make their immune response differ from healthy people's. Expanded TCRs clustered into significantly more large CDR3 similarity groups than controls, the analysis revealed.

Using its own MiXCR run on the RACE reads, TCRdb lists one record per CDR3 protein. The sample shows over 35,000 distinct CDR3 sequences, approximately 3.6% of them seen only once. Time point here: patch test 1, 2 weeks after DPC sensitization. Stated treatment: therapeutic diphenylcyclopropenone sensitization with weekly scalp DPC. The starting material, unfractionated whole blood, was used for total RNA extraction. The genes are TRBV27 and TRBJ1-5; 8 bases map to TRBD1. The TCR was taken from a man aged 50-60 years with alopecia areata. Some clones in this sample may be carry-over from other donors' samples. Source: whole blood, taken in connection with sensitization to the hapten diphenylcyclopropenone (DPC). Here the CDR3 reads CASREVKGTGNNQPQHF. The CDR3, as DNA: TGTGCCAGCAGGGAGGTAAAAGGGACAGGAAACAATCAGCCCCAGCATTTT.